This TCR beta chain derives from a study of long-term antiretroviral therapy in people with HIV. General observations from the study: Subsequent to ART, diversity was augmented yet persisted below that of transplant donor controls. Clonal expansions arising prior to ART prevailed in the repertoire at every time point. Blood was collected between the mid-2000s and the late 2010s, possibly under older ART regimens.

On this clone itself: What it recognizes is unknown.

The V end was cut by 2 bases, the J end by 7 bases, with 9 bases between. The CDR3 sequence is 13 residues long. Germline-derived CDR1 and CDR2 are SGHNT and YYREEE (reference sequence). Sequencing relied on immunoSEQ assay v3.0, run at survey level. This table comes from immunoSEQ multiplex PCR, and its TCRdb copy is limited to in-frame clones, with some not included. The data hold under 45,000 clones, with approximately 87% observed a single time. The specimen was unsorted PBMCs, collected 1.2 years after starting antiretroviral therapy. The chain joins TRBV5-4 to TRBJ2-2; D uncertain. This TCR was recovered from a woman in her forties or fifties with HIV. DNA of the CDR3: TGTGCCAGCAGCTTTGGTAGTGGCGGGGAGCTGTTTTTT. Protein product: CASSFGSGGELFF.